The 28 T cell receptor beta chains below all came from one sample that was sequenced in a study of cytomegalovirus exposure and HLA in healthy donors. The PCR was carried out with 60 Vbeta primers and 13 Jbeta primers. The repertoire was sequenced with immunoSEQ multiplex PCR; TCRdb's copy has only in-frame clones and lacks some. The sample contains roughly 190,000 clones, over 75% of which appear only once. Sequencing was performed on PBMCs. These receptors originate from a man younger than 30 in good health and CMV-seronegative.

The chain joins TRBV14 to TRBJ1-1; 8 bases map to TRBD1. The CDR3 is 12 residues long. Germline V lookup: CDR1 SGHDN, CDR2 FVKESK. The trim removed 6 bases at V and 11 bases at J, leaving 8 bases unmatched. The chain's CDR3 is CASRLGTGGAFF. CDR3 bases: TGTGCCAGCAGGTTGGGGACAGGCGGTGCTTTCTTT. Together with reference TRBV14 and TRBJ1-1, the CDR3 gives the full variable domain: EAGVTQFPSHSVIEKGQTVTLRCDPISGHDNLYWYRRVMGKEIKFLLHFVKESKQDESGMPNNRFLAERTGGTYSTLKVQPAELEDSGVYFCASRLGTGGAFFGQGTRLTVV.

In DNA form, the CDR3 reads TGTGCCAGCAGTGAAATCGGTCCGGCAGGGGGAGGTTTGGGGACTGAAGCTTTCTTT. Translation gives CASSEIGPAGGGLGTEAFF. The rearrangement uses TRBV2 and TRBJ1-1, with TRBD1 matching 7 bases. V was clipped by 2 bases and J by 5 bases; unmatched bases: 20. CDR3 length equals 19 residues. CDR1 is SNHLY, CDR2 FYNNEI, per germline.

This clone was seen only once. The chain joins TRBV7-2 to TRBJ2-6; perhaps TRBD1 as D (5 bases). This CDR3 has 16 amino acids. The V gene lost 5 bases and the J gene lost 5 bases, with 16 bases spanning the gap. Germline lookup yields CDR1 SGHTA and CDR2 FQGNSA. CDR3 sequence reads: CASSPSTGMRANVLTF. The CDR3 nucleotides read TGTGCCAGCAGCCCTTCCACAGGTATGCGGGCCAACGTCCTGACTTTC.

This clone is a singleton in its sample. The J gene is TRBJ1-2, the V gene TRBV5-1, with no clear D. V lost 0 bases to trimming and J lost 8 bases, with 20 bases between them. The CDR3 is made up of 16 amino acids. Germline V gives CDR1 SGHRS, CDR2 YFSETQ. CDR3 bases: TGCGCCAGCAGCTTGGCCCCTGGTAGGACCCCGGGGGGCTACACCTTC. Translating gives CASSLAPGRTPGGYTF.

The CDR3 DNA is TGTGCCAGCAGCGTAGTTTCGCAAGACATTAGAGGAAACACCATATATTTT. It specifies CASSVVSQDIRGNTIYF. V and J are TRBV9 and TRBJ1-3; no firm D call. Germline CDR1 SGDLS, CDR2 YYNGEE. CDR3 length: 17 amino acids. Trimming removed 0 bases at V and 4 bases at J, with 17 bases between. Variable domain in full (rest from reference TRBV9 and TRBJ1-3): DSGVTQTPKHLITATGQRVTLRCSPRSGDLSVYWYQQSLDQGLQFLIQYYNGEERAKGNILERFSAQQFPDLHSELNLSSLELGDSALYFCASSVVSQDIRGNTIYFGEGSWLTVV.

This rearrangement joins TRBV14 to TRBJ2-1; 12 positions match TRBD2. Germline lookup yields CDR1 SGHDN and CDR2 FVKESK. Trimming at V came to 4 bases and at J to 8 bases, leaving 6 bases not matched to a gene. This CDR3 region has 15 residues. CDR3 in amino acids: CASSRTSGMLDEQFF. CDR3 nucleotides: TGTGCCAGCAGCCGGACTAGCGGGATGCTGGATGAGCAGTTCTTC.

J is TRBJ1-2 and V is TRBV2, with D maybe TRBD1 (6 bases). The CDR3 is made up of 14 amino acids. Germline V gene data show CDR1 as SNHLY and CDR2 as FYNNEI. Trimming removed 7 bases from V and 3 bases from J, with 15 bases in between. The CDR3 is CASKAQSGDYGYTF. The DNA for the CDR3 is TGTGCCAGCAAGGCTCAATCAGGGGACTATGGCTACACCTTC.

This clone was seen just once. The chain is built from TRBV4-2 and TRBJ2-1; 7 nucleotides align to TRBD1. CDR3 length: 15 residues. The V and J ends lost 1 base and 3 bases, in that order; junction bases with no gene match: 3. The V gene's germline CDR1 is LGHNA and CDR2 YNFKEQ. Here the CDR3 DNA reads TGTGCCAGCAGCCAAGGGGGACAGAGCTACAATGAGCAGTTCTTC. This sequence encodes CASSQGGQSYNEQFF.

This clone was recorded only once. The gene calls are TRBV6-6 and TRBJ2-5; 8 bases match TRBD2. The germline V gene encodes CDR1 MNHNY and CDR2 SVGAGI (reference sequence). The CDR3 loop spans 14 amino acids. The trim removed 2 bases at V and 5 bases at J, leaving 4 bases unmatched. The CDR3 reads CASSYVTGGETQYF. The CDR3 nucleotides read TGTGCCAGCAGTTACGTCACGGGAGGGGAGACCCAGTACTTC.

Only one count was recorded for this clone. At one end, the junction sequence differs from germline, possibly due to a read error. The CDR3 here is CSSSPGWANFHYEQYF. DNA for the CDR3: TGTTCCAGCAGCCCCGGTTGGGCCAACTTTCACTACGAGCAGTACTTC. This sequence joins TRBV7-9 and TRBJ2-7; D remains ambiguous. The CDR3 has 16 residues. The germline gives CDR1 SEHNR, CDR2 FQNEAQ (reference sequence). Filled out from reference TRBV7-9 and TRBJ2-7, the complete variable domain reads DTGVSQNPRHKITKRGQNVTFRCDPISEHNRLYWYRQTLGQGPEFLTYFQNEAQLEKSRLLSDRFSAERPKGSFSTLEIQRTEQGDSAMYLCSSSPGWANFHYEQYFGPGTRLTVT.

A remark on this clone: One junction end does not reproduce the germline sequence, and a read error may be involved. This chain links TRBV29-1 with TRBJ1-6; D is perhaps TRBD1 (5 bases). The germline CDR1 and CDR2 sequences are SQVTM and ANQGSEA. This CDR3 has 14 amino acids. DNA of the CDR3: TGCAGCGTTGAAGATCAGGCAGGGATCGGTCCCCCCCACTTT. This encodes CSVEDQAGIGPPHF.

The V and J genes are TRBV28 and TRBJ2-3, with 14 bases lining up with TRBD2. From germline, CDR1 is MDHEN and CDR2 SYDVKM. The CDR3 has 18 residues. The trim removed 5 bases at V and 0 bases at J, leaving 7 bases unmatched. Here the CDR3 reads CASSQTSGRAPSTDTQYF. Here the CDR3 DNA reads TGTGCCAGCAGTCAGACTAGCGGGAGGGCCCCAAGCACAGATACGCAGTATTTT.

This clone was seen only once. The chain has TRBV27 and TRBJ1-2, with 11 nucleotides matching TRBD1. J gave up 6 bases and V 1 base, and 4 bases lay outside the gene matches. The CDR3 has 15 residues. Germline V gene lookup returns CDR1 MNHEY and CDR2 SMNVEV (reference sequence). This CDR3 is CASSLLGQGVNGYTF. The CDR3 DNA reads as TGTGCCAGCAGTTTATTGGGACAGGGGGTAAATGGCTACACCTTC.

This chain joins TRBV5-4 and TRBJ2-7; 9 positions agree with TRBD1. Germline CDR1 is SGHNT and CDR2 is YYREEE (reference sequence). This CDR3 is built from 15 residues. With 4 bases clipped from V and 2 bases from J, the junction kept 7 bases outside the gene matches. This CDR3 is CASSAPGQGAYEQYF. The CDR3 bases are TGTGCCAGCAGCGCGCCGGGACAGGGTGCCTACGAGCAGTACTTC.

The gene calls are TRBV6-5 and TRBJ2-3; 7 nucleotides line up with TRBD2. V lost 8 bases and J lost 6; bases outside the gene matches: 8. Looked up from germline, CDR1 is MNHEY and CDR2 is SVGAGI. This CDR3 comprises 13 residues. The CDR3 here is CASGAGGLDTQYF. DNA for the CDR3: TGTGCCAGCGGGGCCGGGGGGTTGGATACGCAGTATTTT.

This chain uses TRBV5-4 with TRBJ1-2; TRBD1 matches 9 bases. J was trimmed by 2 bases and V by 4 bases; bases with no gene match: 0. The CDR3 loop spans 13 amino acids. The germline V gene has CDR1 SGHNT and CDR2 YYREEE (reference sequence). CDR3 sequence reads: CASSGTGNYGYTF. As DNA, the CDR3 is TGTGCCAGCAGCGGGACAGGGAACTATGGCTACACCTTC.

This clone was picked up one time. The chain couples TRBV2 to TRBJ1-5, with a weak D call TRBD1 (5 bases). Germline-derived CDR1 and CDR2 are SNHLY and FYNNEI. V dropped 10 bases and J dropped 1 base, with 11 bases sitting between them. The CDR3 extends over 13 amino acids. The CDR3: CATNGGSNQPQHF. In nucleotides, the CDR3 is TGTGCCACAAACGGGGGAAGCAATCAGCCCCAGCATTTT.

This chain's CDR3 is CASSLLTANRNTIYF. CDR3 nucleotide sequence: TGTGCCAGCAGCCTCCTCACAGCCAATCGAAACACCATATATTTT. The rearrangement joins TRBV7-8 to TRBJ1-3; D gene unclear. Germline CDR1 SGHVS, CDR2 FQNEAQ. This CDR3 is 15 amino acids long. Trimming shortened V by 5 bases and J by 5 bases, and 16 bases separated the two germline ends.

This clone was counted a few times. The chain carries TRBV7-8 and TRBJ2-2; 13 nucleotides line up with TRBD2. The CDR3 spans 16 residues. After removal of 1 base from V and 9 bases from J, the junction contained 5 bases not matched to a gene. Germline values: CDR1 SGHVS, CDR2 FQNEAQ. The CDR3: CASSLGRTSGSRELFF. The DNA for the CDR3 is TGTGCCAGCAGCTTAGGGAGGACTAGCGGGAGCCGGGAGCTGTTTTTT.

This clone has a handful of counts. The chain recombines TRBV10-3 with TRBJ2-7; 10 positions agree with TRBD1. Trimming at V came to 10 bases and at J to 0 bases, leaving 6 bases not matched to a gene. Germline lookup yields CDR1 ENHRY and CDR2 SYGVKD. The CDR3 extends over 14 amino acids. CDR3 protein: CASKGTGDSYEQYF. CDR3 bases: TGTGCCAGCAAAGGGACAGGGGACTCCTACGAGCAGTACTTC.

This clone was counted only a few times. The CDR3, as DNA: TGTGCCAGCAGCCCGACGGGTTCCTATACGCAGTATTTT. Protein sequence: CASSPTGSYTQYF. The V and J genes are TRBV11-1 and TRBJ2-3, with D uncertain. From germline, CDR1 is SGHAT and CDR2 FQDESV (reference sequence). The CDR3 has 13 amino acids. V lost 5 bases, J lost 7 bases, and 13 bases lay in between.

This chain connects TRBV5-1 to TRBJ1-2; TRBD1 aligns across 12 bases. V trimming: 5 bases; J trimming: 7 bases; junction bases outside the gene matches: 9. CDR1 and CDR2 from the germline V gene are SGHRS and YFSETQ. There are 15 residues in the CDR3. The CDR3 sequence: CASSIRDRGPGGYTF. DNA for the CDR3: TGCGCCAGCAGTATCCGGGACAGGGGGCCGGGTGGCTACACCTTC.

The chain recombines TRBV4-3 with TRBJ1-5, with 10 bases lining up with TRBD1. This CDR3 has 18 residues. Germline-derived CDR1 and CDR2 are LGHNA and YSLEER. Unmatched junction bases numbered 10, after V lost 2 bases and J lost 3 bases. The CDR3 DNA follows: TGCGCCAGCAGCCAACATCCCATGGGGACAGGGGTCAATCAGCCCCAGCATTTT. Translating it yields CASSQHPMGTGVNQPQHF.

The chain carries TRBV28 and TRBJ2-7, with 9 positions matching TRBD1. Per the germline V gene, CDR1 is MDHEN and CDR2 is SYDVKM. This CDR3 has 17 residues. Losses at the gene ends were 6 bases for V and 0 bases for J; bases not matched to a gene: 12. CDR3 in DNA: TGTGCCAGCAGGTTCCGGGACAGGGTTCGCAGCTCCTACGAGCAGTACTTC. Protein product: CASRFRDRVRSSYEQYF.

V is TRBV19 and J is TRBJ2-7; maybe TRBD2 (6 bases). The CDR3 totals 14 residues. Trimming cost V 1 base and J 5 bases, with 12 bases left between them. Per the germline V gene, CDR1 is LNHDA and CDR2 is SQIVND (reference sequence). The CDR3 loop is CASSIAGAGDEQYF. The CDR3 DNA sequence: TGTGCCAGTAGTATAGCGGGAGCGGGCGACGAGCAGTACTTC. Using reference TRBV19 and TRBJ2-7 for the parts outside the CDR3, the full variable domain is DGGITQSPKYLFRKEGQNVTLSCEQNLNHDAMYWYRQDPGQGLRLIYYSQIVNDFQKGDIAEGYSVSREKKESFPLTVTSAQKNPTAFYLCASSIAGAGDEQYFGPGTRLTVT.

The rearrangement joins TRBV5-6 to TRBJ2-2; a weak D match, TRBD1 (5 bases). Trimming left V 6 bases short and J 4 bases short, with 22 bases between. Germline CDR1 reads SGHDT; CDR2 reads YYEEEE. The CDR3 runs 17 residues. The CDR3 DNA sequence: TGTGCCAGCACACTTCAGCGAATTAATAGGGGCACCGGGGAGCTGTTTTTT. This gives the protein CASTLQRINRGTGELFF.

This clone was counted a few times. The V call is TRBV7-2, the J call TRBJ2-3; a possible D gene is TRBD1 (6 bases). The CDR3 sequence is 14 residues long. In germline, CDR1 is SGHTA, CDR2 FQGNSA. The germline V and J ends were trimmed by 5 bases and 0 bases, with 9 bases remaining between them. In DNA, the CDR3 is TGTGCCAGCAGCACAGGGTATAGCACAGATACGCAGTATTTT. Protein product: CASSTGYSTDTQYF.

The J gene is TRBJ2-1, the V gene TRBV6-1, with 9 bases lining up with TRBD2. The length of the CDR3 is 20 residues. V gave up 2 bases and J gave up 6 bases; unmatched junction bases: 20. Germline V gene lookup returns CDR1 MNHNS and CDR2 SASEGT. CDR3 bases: TGTGCCAGCAGTGAAAGGAAGGGGGCAGGGTTGCTAGCGGGACTCAATGAGCAGTTCTTC. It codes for CASSERKGAGLLAGLNEQFF.